Listed below are T cell receptor beta chains from one sample, sequenced in a study of TIL therapy for anti-PD-1-resistant metastatic lung cancer. Libraries were prepared by immunoSEQ multiplex PCR; TCRdb keeps only in-frame clonotypes and omits some of them. The repertoire includes 50,000 to 70,000 clones, approximately 69% of them detected once, and around 6.1% sits in the top ten. Source: blood, taken at baseline. These receptors were collected from a person aged 25-85 years with non-small cell lung cancer. Both conserved end residues are part of each CDR3.

cdr3_aa: CASSPYDSRNTEAFF
j_call: TRBJ1-1
v_call: TRBV9

cdr3_aa: CASSFLAGGYNNEQFF
j_call: TRBJ2-1
v_call: TRBV11-2

cdr3_aa: CASGSGTSEMNEQFF
j_call: TRBJ2-1
v_call: TRBV5-1

cdr3_aa: CASSVDSSPRTDTQYF
j_call: TRBJ2-3
v_call: TRBV9

cdr3_aa: CASSLGNRVQETQYF
j_call: TRBJ2-5
v_call: TRBV5-8

cdr3_aa: CASSVRLADYEQYF
j_call: TRBJ2-7
v_call: TRBV7-2

cdr3_aa: CASSQATGVSYEQYF
j_call: TRBJ2-7
v_call: TRBV7-6

cdr3_aa: CASSQAGGQYNEQFF
j_call: TRBJ2-1
v_call: TRBV4-1

cdr3_aa: CASSSLYGQGDYGYTF
j_call: TRBJ1-2
v_call: TRBV7-8

cdr3_aa: CASSLASENYEQYF
j_call: TRBJ2-7
v_call: TRBV5-1

cdr3_aa: CAWSVPGGAGQPQHF
j_call: TRBJ1-5
v_call: TRBV30

cdr3_aa: CAISDDASQGGHQFF
j_call: TRBJ2-1
v_call: TRBV10-3

cdr3_aa: CASSLGTRVNYEQYF
j_call: TRBJ2-7
v_call: TRBV7-6

cdr3_aa: CASSLGGTEGTQYF
j_call: TRBJ2-5
v_call: TRBV7-7

cdr3_aa: CASSSATGPGERQYF
j_call: TRBJ2-7
v_call: TRBV10-2

cdr3_aa: CASSLAGGEETQYF
j_call: TRBJ2-5
v_call: TRBV7-2

cdr3_aa: CASSQAAQVRNTIYF
j_call: TRBJ1-3
v_call: TRBV4-1

cdr3_aa: CASSLLIRTGSTEAFF
j_call: TRBJ1-1
v_call: TRBV4-1

cdr3_aa: CASSRKGRAAETQYF
j_call: TRBJ2-5
v_call: TRBV27

cdr3_aa: CASSHPPGPNSYEQYF
j_call: TRBJ2-7
v_call: TRBV4-1

cdr3_aa: CASSLAGSGNTIYF
j_call: TRBJ1-3
v_call: TRBV5-1

cdr3_aa: CASSYSEVDTQYF
j_call: TRBJ2-3
v_call: TRBV6-5

cdr3_aa: CASSLTSRGSSYEQYF
j_call: TRBJ2-7
v_call: TRBV4-2

cdr3_aa: CASSLGLATSTDTQYF
j_call: TRBJ2-3
v_call: TRBV5-6

cdr3_aa: CASEGLSPYEQYF
j_call: TRBJ2-7
v_call: TRBV6-1

cdr3_aa: CASSYVGGRRLNGYTF
j_call: TRBJ1-2
v_call: TRBV6-5

cdr3_aa: CASRPEQGPYGYTF
j_call: TRBJ1-2
v_call: TRBV5-1

cdr3_aa: CAWSRLAGDTQYF
j_call: TRBJ2-3
v_call: TRBV30

cdr3_aa: CSVVSFGMRSEQYF
j_call: TRBJ2-7
v_call: TRBV29-1

cdr3_aa: CASSPLRDYEQYF
j_call: TRBJ2-7
v_call: TRBV7-8

cdr3_aa: CSVEGGSGPTEAFF
j_call: TRBJ1-1
v_call: TRBV29-1

cdr3_aa: CASSQGFLETQYF
j_call: TRBJ2-5
v_call: TRBV4-2

cdr3_aa: CASRISLAGGYEQFF
j_call: TRBJ2-1
v_call: TRBV5-1

cdr3_aa: CASSNQETQYF
j_call: TRBJ2-5
v_call: TRBV13

cdr3_aa: CASSSQGVRVYEQYF
j_call: TRBJ2-7
v_call: TRBV5-1

cdr3_aa: CASTSLKEGLGYTF
j_call: TRBJ1-2
v_call: TRBV6-5

cdr3_aa: CATSRVPADYGYTF
j_call: TRBJ1-2
v_call: TRBV15

cdr3_aa: CASSQEIRDSLTYGYTF
j_call: TRBJ1-2
v_call: TRBV4-1

cdr3_aa: CASSLPQGAGPYGYTF
j_call: TRBJ1-2
v_call: TRBV28

cdr3_aa: CASSYRRGGWKSSYNEQFF
j_call: TRBJ2-1
v_call: TRBV11-2

cdr3_aa: CATSKQKTGLDGYTF
j_call: TRBJ1-2
v_call: TRBV15

cdr3_aa: CASSRQGANYGYTF
j_call: TRBJ1-2
v_call: TRBV5-4

cdr3_aa: CSVTGTSGPTDTQYF
j_call: TRBJ2-3
v_call: TRBV29-1

cdr3_aa: CAISDYNEQFF
j_call: TRBJ2-1
v_call: TRBV10-3

cdr3_aa: CASSLNVDGGEQFF
j_call: TRBJ2-1
v_call: TRBV5-1

cdr3_aa: CASSLPGTGGSEQYF
j_call: TRBJ2-7
v_call: TRBV7-9

cdr3_aa: CASSQDRAVGGQPQHF
j_call: TRBJ1-5
v_call: TRBV4-2

cdr3_aa: CASSRDRPRNNEQFF
j_call: TRBJ2-1
v_call: TRBV5-4

cdr3_aa: CASSRANTGELFF
j_call: TRBJ2-2
v_call: TRBV27